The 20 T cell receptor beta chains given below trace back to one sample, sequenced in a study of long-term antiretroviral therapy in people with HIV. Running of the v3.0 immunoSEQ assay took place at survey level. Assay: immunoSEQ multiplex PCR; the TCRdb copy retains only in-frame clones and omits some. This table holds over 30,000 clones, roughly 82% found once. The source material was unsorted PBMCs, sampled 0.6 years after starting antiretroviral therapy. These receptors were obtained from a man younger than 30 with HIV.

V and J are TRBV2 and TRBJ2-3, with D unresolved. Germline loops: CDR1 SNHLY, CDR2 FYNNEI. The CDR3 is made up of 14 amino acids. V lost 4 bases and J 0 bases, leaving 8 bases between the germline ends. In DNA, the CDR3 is TGTGCCAGCAGTGTTGACTCCAGCACAGATACGCAGTATTTT. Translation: CASSVDSSTDTQYF.

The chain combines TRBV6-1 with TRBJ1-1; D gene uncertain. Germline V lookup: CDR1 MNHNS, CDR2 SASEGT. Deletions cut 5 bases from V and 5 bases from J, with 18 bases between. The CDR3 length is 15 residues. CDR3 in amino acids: CASSHPGRVRTEAFF. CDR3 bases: TGTGCCAGCAGTCACCCCGGTCGGGTAAGGACTGAAGCTTTCTTT.

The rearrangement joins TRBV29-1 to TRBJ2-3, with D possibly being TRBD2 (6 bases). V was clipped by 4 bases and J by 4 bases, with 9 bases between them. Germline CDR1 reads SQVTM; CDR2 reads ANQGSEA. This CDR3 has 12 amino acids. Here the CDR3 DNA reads TGCAGCGTTGTTCGGGACTCAGATACGCAGTATTTT. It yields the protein CSVVRDSDTQYF.

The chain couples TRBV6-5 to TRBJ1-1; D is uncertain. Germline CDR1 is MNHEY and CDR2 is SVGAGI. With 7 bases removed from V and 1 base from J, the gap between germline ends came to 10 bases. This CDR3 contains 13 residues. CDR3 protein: CASIAPRNTEAFF. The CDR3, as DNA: TGTGCCAGCATAGCCCCAAGGAACACTGAAGCTTTCTTT.

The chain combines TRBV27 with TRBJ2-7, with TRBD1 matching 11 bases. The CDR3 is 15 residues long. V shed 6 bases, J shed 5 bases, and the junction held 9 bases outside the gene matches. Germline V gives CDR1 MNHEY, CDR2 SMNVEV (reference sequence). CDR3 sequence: CASRFSWGQGDEQYF. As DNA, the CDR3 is TGTGCCAGCAGGTTCTCGTGGGGACAGGGGGACGAGCAGTACTTC.

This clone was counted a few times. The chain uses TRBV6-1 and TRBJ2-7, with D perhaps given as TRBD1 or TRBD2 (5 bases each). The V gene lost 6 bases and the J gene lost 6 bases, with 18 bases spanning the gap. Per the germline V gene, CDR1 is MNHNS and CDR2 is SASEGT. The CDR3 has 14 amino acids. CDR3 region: CASRGVRGGLEQYF. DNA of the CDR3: TGTGCCAGCAGAGGGGTGAGGGGCGGGCTCGAGCAGTACTTC.

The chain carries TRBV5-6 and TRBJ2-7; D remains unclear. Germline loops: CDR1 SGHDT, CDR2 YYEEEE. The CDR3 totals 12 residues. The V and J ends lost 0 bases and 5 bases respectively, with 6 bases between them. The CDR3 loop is CASSLGQNEQYF. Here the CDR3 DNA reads TGTGCCAGCAGCTTGGGGCAAAACGAGCAGTACTTC.

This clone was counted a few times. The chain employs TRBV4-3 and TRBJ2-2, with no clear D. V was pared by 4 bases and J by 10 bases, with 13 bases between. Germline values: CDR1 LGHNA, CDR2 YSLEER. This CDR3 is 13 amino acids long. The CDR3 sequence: CASSLRSRVELFF. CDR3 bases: TGCGCCAGCAGCCTAAGATCCCGTGTGGAGCTGTTTTTT.

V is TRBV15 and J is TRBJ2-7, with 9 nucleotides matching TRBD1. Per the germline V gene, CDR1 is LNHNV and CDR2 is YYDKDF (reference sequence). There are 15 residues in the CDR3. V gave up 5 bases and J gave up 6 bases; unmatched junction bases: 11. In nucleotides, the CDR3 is TGTGCCACCAGCCGCCCCGGGACAGGGTTAAGCGAGCAGTACTTC. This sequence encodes CATSRPGTGLSEQYF.

CDR3 in amino acids: CASSSGTGTEKLFF. The CDR3 DNA reads TGTGCCAGCAGCTCCGGGACAGGGACTGAAAAACTGTTTTTT. J is TRBJ1-4 and V is TRBV7-9, with 9 bases matching TRBD1. CDR1 is SEHNR, CDR2 FQNEAQ, per germline (reference sequence). The CDR3 extends over 14 amino acids. J gave up 7 bases and V 4 bases, and 4 bases lay outside the gene matches. The whole variable domain, remainder taken from reference TRBV7-9 and TRBJ1-4, is DTGVSQNPRHKITKRGQNVTFRCDPISEHNRLYWYRQTLGQGPEFLTYFQNEAQLEKSRLLSDRFSAERPKGSFSTLEIQRTEQGDSAMYLCASSSGTGTEKLFFGSGTQLSVL.

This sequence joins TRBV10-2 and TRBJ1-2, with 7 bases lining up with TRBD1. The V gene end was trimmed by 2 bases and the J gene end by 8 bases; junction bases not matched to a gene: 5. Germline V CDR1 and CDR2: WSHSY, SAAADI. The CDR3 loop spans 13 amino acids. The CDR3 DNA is TGCGCCAGCAGTGAGCTATACAGGGGAGGCTACACCTTC. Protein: CASSELYRGGYTF.

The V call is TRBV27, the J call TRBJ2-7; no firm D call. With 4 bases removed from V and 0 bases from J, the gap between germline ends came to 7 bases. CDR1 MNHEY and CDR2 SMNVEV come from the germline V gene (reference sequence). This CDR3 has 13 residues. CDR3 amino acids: CASSSLPSYEQYF. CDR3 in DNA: TGTGCCAGCAGTTCCCTGCCCTCCTACGAGCAGTACTTC.

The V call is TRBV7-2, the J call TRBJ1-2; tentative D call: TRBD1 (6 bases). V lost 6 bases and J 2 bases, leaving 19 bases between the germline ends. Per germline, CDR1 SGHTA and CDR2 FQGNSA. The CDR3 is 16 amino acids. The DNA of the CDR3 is TGTGCCAGCAGGGTAGACAGGCTCCCCCGCAACTATGGCTACACCTTC. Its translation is CASRVDRLPRNYGYTF.

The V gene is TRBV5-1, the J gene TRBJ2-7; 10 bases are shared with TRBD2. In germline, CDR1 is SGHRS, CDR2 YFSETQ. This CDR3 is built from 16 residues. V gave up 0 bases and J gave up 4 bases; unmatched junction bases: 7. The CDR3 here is CASSLVQAGGVYEQYF. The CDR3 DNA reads TGCGCCAGCAGCTTGGTACAAGCGGGAGGGGTATACGAGCAGTACTTC. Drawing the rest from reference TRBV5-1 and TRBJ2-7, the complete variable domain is KAGVTQTPRYLIKTRGQQVTLSCSPISGHRSVSWYQQTPGQGLQFLFEYFSETQRNKGNFPGRFSGRQFSNSRSEMNVSTLELGDSALYLCASSLVQAGGVYEQYFGPGTRLTVT.

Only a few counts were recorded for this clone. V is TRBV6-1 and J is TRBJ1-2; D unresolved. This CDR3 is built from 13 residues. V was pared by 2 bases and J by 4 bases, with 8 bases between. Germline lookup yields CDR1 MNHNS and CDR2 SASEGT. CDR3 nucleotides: TGTGCCAGCAGTGAACGGGGTCCCTATGGCTACACCTTC. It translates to CASSERGPYGYTF.

The CDR3 nucleotides are TGTGCCAGCAGCAAACTCCTTGAAAGGGGCGGGAGCGGAGAGAGCGGAACAGATACGCAGTATTTT. The encoded protein is CASSKLLERGGSGESGTDTQYF. The chain recombines TRBV21-1 with TRBJ2-3; TRBD2 is taken as the D call from the table, unchecked against the DNA. TRBV21-1 is deemed a pseudogene. CDR3 length equals 22 residues.

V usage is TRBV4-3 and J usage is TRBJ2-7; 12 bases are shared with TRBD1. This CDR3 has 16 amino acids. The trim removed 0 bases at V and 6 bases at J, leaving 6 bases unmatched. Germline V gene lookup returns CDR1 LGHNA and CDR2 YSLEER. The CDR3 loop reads CASSQDRGQGAGEQYF. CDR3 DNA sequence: TGCGCCAGCAGCCAAGATCGGGGACAGGGGGCGGGCGAGCAGTACTTC.

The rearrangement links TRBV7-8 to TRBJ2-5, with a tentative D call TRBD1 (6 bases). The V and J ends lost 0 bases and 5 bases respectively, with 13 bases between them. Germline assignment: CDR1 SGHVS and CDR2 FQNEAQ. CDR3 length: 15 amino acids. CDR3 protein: CASSLAQGLVETQYF. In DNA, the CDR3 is TGTGCCAGCAGCTTAGCGCAGGGGCTCGTGGAGACCCAGTACTTC.

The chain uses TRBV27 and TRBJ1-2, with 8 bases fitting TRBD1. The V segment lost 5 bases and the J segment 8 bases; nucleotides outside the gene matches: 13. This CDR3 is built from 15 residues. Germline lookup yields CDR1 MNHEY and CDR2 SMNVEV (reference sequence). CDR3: CASSITGTGNTGYTF. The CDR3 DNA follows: TGTGCCAGCAGTATTACGGGGACAGGTAATACCGGCTACACCTTC.

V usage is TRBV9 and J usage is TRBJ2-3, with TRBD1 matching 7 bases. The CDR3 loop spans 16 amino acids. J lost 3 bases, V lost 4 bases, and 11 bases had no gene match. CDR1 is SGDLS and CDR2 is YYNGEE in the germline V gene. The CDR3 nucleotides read TGTGCCAGCAGCACTTTGACAGGGCATTCGACAGATACGCAGTATTTT. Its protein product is CASSTLTGHSTDTQYF.